This TCR beta chain was sequenced for a study of Ad26.COV2.S vaccination and SARS-CoV-2 variants. Study background: Enrolled in COV1001, the donor was in the Ad26.COV2.S trial arm, which received the vaccine.

Sequenced by immunoSEQ multiplex PCR; TCRdb stores in-frame clones only, minus some. The sample includes over 400,000 clones, around 92% of them seen just once. Treatment specified: about 20 received Ad26.COV2.S at low or high dose, single or two shots; 5 received placebo; per-sample allocation not given. All samples were drawn on day 63, counting from the first vaccine or placebo injection. This Boston cohort included adults aged 18-55 years. V lost 0 bases to trimming and J lost 5 bases, with 17 bases between them. The germline V gene encodes CDR1 SGHKS and CDR2 YYEKEE (reference sequence). The CDR3 sequence is 17 residues long.

Specimen: peripheral blood, collected in a trial of Ad26.COV2.S vaccine versus placebo. The sequence came from a person between 18 and 65 years old who received the Ad26.COV2.S COVID-19 vaccine or a placebo. The J gene is TRBJ2-2, the V gene TRBV5-5; D is unclear. The CDR3 loop reads CASSLVRESRTTGELFF. Written as DNA, the CDR3 is TGTGCCAGCAGCTTGGTACGTGAGTCGCGAACGACCGGGGAGCTGTTTTTT.